This is a list of T cell receptor beta chains from one sample in a study of CD8+ T cells in alopecia areata. Assay: immunoSEQ multiplex PCR; the TCRdb copy retains only in-frame clones and omits some. The sample consists of more than 95,000 clones, 50% to 75% of them appearing once. Sequencing used CD8+ T cells sorted from blood, obtained at week 4, from a patient treated with tofacitinib. These receptors were taken from a human donor with alopecia areata. CDR3s include the opening cysteine and the closing phenylalanine or tryptophan. The D gene is left open where the match is weak. Size is omitted from some rows. Given values are once, few, many or a class for expanded clones.

d_gene	abundance	j_gene	v_gene	CDR3nt	CDR3aa
TRBD2	.	TRBJ2-3	TRBV7-8	TGTGCCAGCAGCCCGGATGGCGGGGGGGCAGATACGCAGTATTTT	CASSPDGGGADTQYF
TRBD2	few	TRBJ2-3	TRBV7-3	TGTGCCAGCAGCCCAGCGGGGGCCGGCACAGATACGCAGTATTTT	CASSPAGAGTDTQYF
.	.	TRBJ2-7	TRBV29-1	TGCAGCGTTGTGGGCATCCTCTCCTACGAGCAGTACTTC	CSVVGILSYEQYF
.	few	TRBJ2-7	TRBV29-1	TGCAGCGTTGAGAAGGAGGGGAGAGAGTCCTACGAGCAGTACTTC	CSVEKEGRESYEQYF
TRBD1	.	TRBJ2-1	TRBV29-1	TGCAGCGTTAGGGCCGACACCGGGACAGGTGCTTACAATGAGCAGTTCTTC	CSVRADTGTGAYNEQFF
.	.	TRBJ2-1	TRBV4-1	TGCGCCAGCAGCCCGGGCCCTTACCTTTACAATGAGCAGTTCTTC	CASSPGPYLYNEQFF
.	few	TRBJ2-5	TRBV30	TGTGCCTGGAGTGTACTGGAGGGGGCGGAGGAGACCCAGTACTTC	CAWSVLEGAEETQYF
.	.	TRBJ1-5	TRBV30	TGTGCCTGGAGTTTACAGTATAATCAGCCCCAGCATTTT	CAWSLQYNQPQHF
.	.	TRBJ1-1	TRBV30	TGTGCCTGGAGTATGAGTAAGCCGAACACTGAAGCTTTCTTT	CAWSMSKPNTEAFF
.	few	TRBJ2-1	TRBV20-1	TGCAGTGTTAGTCCAGAGAATGAGCAGTTCTTC	CSVSPENEQFF
.	.	TRBJ2-1	TRBV2	TGTGCCAGCAGTGAATCGAGACTAGGGGGCAATGAGCAGTTCTTC	CASSESRLGGNEQFF
TRBD2	.	TRBJ2-1	TRBV4-1	TGCGCCAGCAGCCAAGCTAGCGGGGACGGTGAGCAGTTCTTC	CASSQASGDGEQFF
.	.	TRBJ2-3	TRBV29-1	TGCAGCGGACCGGGGCCCGAGACAGATACGCAGTATTTT	CSGPGPETDTQYF
.	.	TRBJ2-3	TRBV29-1	TGCAGCGTTGAAGGGACTAGCACAGATACGCAGTATTTT	CSVEGTSTDTQYF
.	.	TRBJ1-5	TRBV27	TGTGCCAGCAGTTCGGACAGTGAATGGCCCCAGCATTTT	CASSSDSEWPQHF
.	.	TRBJ2-1	TRBV29-1	TGCAGCGTTGATGATGGGTGGGTCAGTGAGCAGTTCTTC	CSVDDGWVSEQFF
.	few	TRBJ1-1	TRBV5-6	TGTGCCAGCAGCTTGGAAGCCGGCCTCGGGGTCACTGAAGCTTTCTTT	CASSLEAGLGVTEAFF
.	.	TRBJ1-1	TRBV29-1	TGCAGCGTTGAGAGGCTCGGGACTGAAGCTTTCTTT	CSVERLGTEAFF
TRBD2	.	TRBJ2-1	TRBV5-1	TGCGCCAGCAGCTTGGAATGGGAGGGCAATGAGCAGTTCTTC	CASSLEWEGNEQFF
.	.	TRBJ2-5	TRBV9	TGTGCCAGCAGCGTAGGAGGGACCCGCCCCTTGTACTTC	CASSVGGTRPLYF
.	.	TRBJ2-1	TRBV19	TGTGCCAGTAGTATGGTACTAGGGAATGAGCAGTTCTTC	CASSMVLGNEQFF
.	.	TRBJ1-2	TRBV29-1	TGCAGCGTCGTGAGGGAGGACTATGGCTACACCTTC	CSVVREDYGYTF
.	.	TRBJ1-4	TRBV27	TGTGCCAGCAGTTTAGGGAAGGCCCAGGGCAGGATTAATGAAAAACTGTTTTTT	CASSLGKAQGRINEKLFF
.	.	TRBJ1-3	TRBV4-1	TGCGCCAGCGAGGGGGCTGGAAACACCATATATTTT	CASEGAGNTIYF
.	.	TRBJ1-5	TRBV30	TGTGCCTGGAGTGTGGAGGGATTAGGCCCTCATCAGCCCCAGCATTTT	CAWSVEGLGPHQPQHF
.	.	TRBJ1-1	TRBV29-1	TGCAGCGTTGCCTTGGAAGCTTTCTTT	CSVALEAFF
.	.	TRBJ2-3	TRBV27	TGTGCCAGCAGTTTCGAGTCGGACTCCCCTACGCAGTATTTT	CASSFESDSPTQYF
.	.	TRBJ2-7	TRBV7-9	TGTGCCAGCAGCTTAGCCGAGCTCTACTTC	CASSLAELYF
.	.	TRBJ2-1	TRBV2	TGTGCCAGCAGTGACCGACGGATCAGTAGTCCACACAATGAGCAGTTCTTC	CASSDRRISSPHNEQFF
.	few	TRBJ1-1	TRBV7-9	TGTGCCAGCAGCCGCTTAGCTGAAGCTTTCTTT	CASSRLAEAFF
TRBD1	few	TRBJ1-1	TRBV7-2	TGTGCCAGCAGCTCGCTCGACAGGGGGCTCACTGAAGCTTTCTTT	CASSSLDRGLTEAFF
.	few	TRBJ1-2	TRBV7-9	TGTGCCAGCAGCTTAGCGGGGGGAATTTCGAACTATGGCTACACCTTC	CASSLAGGISNYGYTF
.	.	TRBJ1-2	TRBV6-5	TGTGCCAGCTGGGGGCCCGGGGGAGGGTTGGTCTACACCTTC	CASWGPGGGLVYTF
.	once	TRBJ2-5	TRBV30	TGTGCCTGGAAGTCAGACCAAGAGACCCAGTACTTC	CAWKSDQETQYF
.	.	TRBJ1-2	TRBV29-1	TGCAGCGTTGAAGAGCCGGACAGACTCTTCTACACCTTC	CSVEEPDRLFYTF
TRBD1	.	TRBJ1-1	TRBV19	TGTGCCAGTAGTATTGACAGGGGCACTGAAGCTTTCTTT	CASSIDRGTEAFF
.	.	TRBJ2-3	TRBV30	TGTGCCTGGAGTCATGCGCACCGAGGCACAGATACGCAGTATTTT	CAWSHAHRGTDTQYF
.	.	TRBJ2-5	TRBV4-1	TGCGCCAGCAGCCAAGCCGGGGGGCTGAGCCCCCAAGAGACCCAGTACTTC	CASSQAGGLSPQETQYF
TRBD1	few	TRBJ2-4	TRBV9	TGTGCCAGCAGCGTAGGCTCCGTACAGGGGATAGACATTCAGTACTTC	CASSVGSVQGIDIQYF
TRBD2	.	TRBJ2-3	TRBV4-3	TGCGCCAGCAGCCAAGTTAGCGGGGGGACACAACGCACAGATACGCAGTATTTT	CASSQVSGGTQRTDTQYF
TRBD2	few	TRBJ2-1	TRBV30	TGTGCCTGGAGTGTACCGGGGGGGATTCACAATGAGCAGTTCTTC	CAWSVPGGIHNEQFF
.	.	TRBJ2-5	TRBV25-1	TGTGCCAGCAGTGTGGGTGGAGCGCCCGAGACCCAGTACTTC	CASSVGGAPETQYF
.	.	TRBJ2-1	TRBV27	TGTGCCAGCGGTCCCCGGCAGTCGCACAGGGTTGTGAATGAGCAGTTCTTC	CASGPRQSHRVVNEQFF
.	.	TRBJ2-7	TRBV6-1	TGTGCCAGCAGTGAAGGCAGGATCGCCTTCATCTTATACTTC	CASSEGRIAFILYF
.	.	TRBJ2-2	TRBV19	TGTGCCAGTAATGCAATGCGAGAAATCACCGGGGAGCTGTTTTTT	CASNAMREITGELFF
.	.	TRBJ2-3	TRBV2	TGTGCCAGCAGTGAATCTGCGTTAACAGATACGCAGTATTTT	CASSESALTDTQYF
.	.	TRBJ2-1	TRBV29-1	TGCAGCAGCCGAGTTCGGGGGTACAATGAGCAGTTCTTC	CSSRVRGYNEQFF
TRBD2	.	TRBJ2-1	TRBV30	TGTGCCTGGGGTACTAGCGGGGGCCCCTACAATGAGCAGTTCTTC	CAWGTSGGPYNEQFF
.	.	TRBJ1-2	TRBV7-9	TGTGCCAGCAGCTCAGACCTGGAACTCTATGGCTACACCTTC	CASSSDLELYGYTF
.	.	TRBJ2-3	TRBV27	TGTGCCAGCAGTATGGGGCCCCTGGATACGCAGTATTTT	CASSMGPLDTQYF
TRBD1	few	TRBJ2-7	TRBV4-1	TGCGCCAGCAGCCAAGGCTCCGGGACAGGGTTCGACGAGCAGTACTTC	CASSQGSGTGFDEQYF
TRBD1	.	TRBJ2-5	TRBV7-2	TGTGCCAGCAGCGCGGGACAGGGATGGGAGACCCAGTACTTC	CASSAGQGWETQYF
.	.	TRBJ2-3	TRBV11-1	TGTGCCAGCAGCTCGACTGGGACAGATACGCAGTATTTT	CASSSTGTDTQYF
TRBD2	few	TRBJ2-5	TRBV9	TGTGCCAGCAGCGTAGCTGACGGGGGGGCCCAAGAGACCCAGTACTTC	CASSVADGGAQETQYF
.	.	TRBJ1-2	TRBV13	TGTGCCAGCAGCTTAGCAGGGGTGCACACCTTC	CASSLAGVHTF
TRBD2	.	TRBJ2-3	TRBV30	TGTGCCTGGACTAGCGGACGCACAGATACGCAGTATTTT	CAWTSGRTDTQYF
.	.	TRBJ2-5	TRBV27	TGTGCCAGCAGTTTATTAGATTCGCGGGAGACCCAGTACTTC	CASSLLDSRETQYF
TRBD1	few	TRBJ2-1	TRBV29-1	TGCAGCGTTGTGGGGCAGGGGGTCAACAATGAGCAGTTCTTC	CSVVGQGVNNEQFF